This passage covers 8 T cell receptor beta chains from one sample sequenced in a study of early T cells in non-severe SARS-CoV-2 infection. TCRdb passed the 5' RACE reads through MiXCR, listing each CDR3 protein once. Of tens of thousands of distinct CDR3 sequences in the sample, less than 9.5% were seen once. The specimen comprised whole blood, sampled at baseline. These receptors were obtained from an adult who was a healthcare worker with PCR-confirmed SARS-CoV-2 infection or an uninfected control (not recorded which).

With respect to this clonotype: At one boundary the junction diverges from the germline segment, which might be a read error. This chain uses TRBV9 with TRBJ2-7, with TRBD1 as a possible D gene (5 bases). The CDR3 has 13 amino acids. CDR1 and CDR2 from the germline V gene are SGDLS and YYNGEE. CDR3 sequence (DNA): TGTGCCAGCAGCGTAGCGACAGAGTACGTGCAGTACTTC. Protein sequence: CASSVATEYVQYF.

The chain combines TRBV7-9 with TRBJ2-7; possible D gene TRBD1, 6 bases. This CDR3 is 14 amino acids long. Trimming pared 5 bases from V and 5 bases from J, leaving 16 bases between. CDR1 is SEHNR, CDR2 FQNEAQ, per germline (reference sequence). The DNA for the CDR3 is TGTGCCAGCAGCCAAGGACAGAGTTTCCACGAGCAGTACTTC. It encodes CASSQGQSFHEQYF.

The rearrangement links TRBV27 to TRBJ2-6; D is unclear. The V end was cut by 0 bases, the J end by 1 base, with 10 bases between. Germline V gives CDR1 MNHEY, CDR2 SMNVEV (reference sequence). CDR3 length equals 17 residues. DNA of the CDR3: TGTGCCAGCAGTTTATCGGGGTCTAGGTCTGGGGCCAACGTCCTGACTTTC. Protein sequence: CASSLSGSRSGANVLTF.

The chain combines TRBV7-9 with TRBJ2-2, with unresolved D. CDR3 length: 13 amino acids. Trimming removed 5 bases from V and 7 bases from J, with 11 bases in between. Germline-derived CDR1 and CDR2 are SEHNR and FQNEAQ (reference sequence). The CDR3 sequence: CASSPQKGGELFF. The CDR3 DNA is TGTGCCAGCAGCCCCCAAAAAGGCGGGGAGCTGTTTTTT. Full variable domain (remainder filled in from reference TRBV7-9 and TRBJ2-2): DTGVSQNPRHKITKRGQNVTFRCDPISEHNRLYWYRQTLGQGPEFLTYFQNEAQLEKSRLLSDRFSAERPKGSFSTLEIQRTEQGDSAMYLCASSPQKGGELFFGEGSRLTVL.

This clonotype has a count of ten or more. V usage is TRBV20-1 and J usage is TRBJ1-5; TRBD1 aligns across 8 bases. Per the germline V gene, CDR1 is DFQATT and CDR2 is SNEGSKA (reference sequence). V was clipped by 6 bases and J by 0 bases; unmatched bases: 13. The CDR3 contains 17 residues. The CDR3 is CSAHGQGGRYSNQPQHF. Written as DNA, the CDR3 is TGCAGTGCCCACGGACAGGGCGGACGCTATAGCAATCAGCCCCAGCATTTT.

The chain is built from TRBV27 and TRBJ2-7; D is undetermined. Germline-derived CDR1 and CDR2 are MNHEY and SMNVEV (reference sequence). The CDR3 runs to 15 residues. The V end was cut by 2 bases, the J end by 2 bases, with 13 bases between. The CDR3 DNA follows: TGTGCCAGCAGTTTAACGGCCCACGTAACCTACGAGCAGTACTTC. Amino acid sequence: CASSLTAHVTYEQYF.

This clonotype showed up many times. The genes are TRBV12-3 or TRBV12-4 and TRBJ2-5; the D is unclear. V lost 1 base and J 5 bases, leaving 5 bases between the germline ends. The CDR3 sequence is 12 residues long. The CDR3 sequence is CASSLVGETQYF. The CDR3 region has the DNA TGTGCCAGCAGTTTAGTCGGTGAGACCCAGTACTTC.

There are a few counts of this clonotype. The gene calls are TRBV4-2 and TRBJ2-7, with 8 bases that match TRBD2. Germline lookup yields CDR1 LGHNA and CDR2 YNFKEQ. The V gene end was trimmed by 1 base and the J gene end by 5 bases; junction bases not matched to a gene: 7. There are 15 residues in the CDR3. CDR3 coding DNA: TGTGCCAGCAGCCAAGCCAGCGGGAGAGGTGACGAGCAGTACTTC. This translates into CASSQASGRGDEQYF.